The 30 T cell receptor beta chains reported below all come from one sample, sequenced in a study of blood T cell repertoires in COVID-19. Repertoires were generated with immunoSEQ multiplex PCR, while TCRdb's copy carries only in-frame clones and drops some. Among some 66,000 clones listed, roughly three quarters were seen once. The sequencing input was peripheral blood. The receptors originated from a woman older than 75 with acute or convalescent COVID-19.

The chain links TRBV5-1 to TRBJ1-1; no clear D. The CDR3 runs to 14 residues. The V gene's germline CDR1 is SGHRS and CDR2 YFSETQ. V shed 0 bases and J shed 1 base, with 7 bases lying between them. Here the CDR3 reads CASSLASGNTEAFF. CDR3 sequence (DNA): TGCGCCAGCAGCTTGGCTTCAGGGAACACTGAAGCTTTCTTT.

V and J are TRBV18 and TRBJ1-1, with a possible D match to TRBD1 (6 bases). The ends were cut back, 5 bases at V and 3 bases at J, with 13 bases in the middle. CDR3 size: 14 residues. The germline V gene has CDR1 KGHSH and CDR2 LQKENI. CDR3 amino acids: CASSEQGVDTEAFF. The CDR3 DNA reads TGTGCCAGCTCAGAACAGGGTGTTGACACTGAAGCTTTCTTT.

The V and J genes are TRBV19 and TRBJ2-4, with a weak D call TRBD2 (6 bases). With 1 base removed from V and 6 bases from J, the gap between germline ends came to 10 bases. The CDR3 has 14 residues. The germline CDR1 and CDR2 sequences are LNHDA and SQIVND (reference sequence). CDR3 sequence (DNA): TGTGCCAGTAGTATAGGTGGGGGGAGAAACATTCAGTACTTC. This codes for CASSIGGGRNIQYF.

The genes are TRBV6-1 and TRBJ2-2; D gene unclear. Germline values: CDR1 MNHNS, CDR2 SASEGT. This CDR3 is 17 amino acids long. V dropped 4 bases and J dropped 0 bases, with 15 bases sitting between them. The CDR3 bases are TGTGCCAGCAGTGGGGCGAGTGGCAGGACGAACACCGGGGAGCTGTTTTTT. Amino acids: CASSGASGRTNTGELFF.

This sequence joins TRBV18 and TRBJ1-5, with 7 bases aligning to TRBD1. The CDR3 is 15 amino acids. With V trimmed by 4 bases and J by 5 bases, 8 bases remained unmatched. CDR1 KGHSH and CDR2 LQKENI come from the germline V gene. The chain's CDR3 is CASSQGQQMDQPQHF. CDR3 nucleotides: TGTGCCAGCTCACAGGGACAGCAAATGGATCAGCCCCAGCATTTT.

This clone was detected a few times. The chain recombines TRBV5-1 with TRBJ2-1; 7 bases fit TRBD1. The germline CDR1 and CDR2 sequences are SGHRS and YFSETQ. The trim removed 1 base at V and 4 bases at J, leaving 5 bases unmatched. The CDR3 has 15 residues. CDR3 sequence reads: CASSLWGTEYNEQFF. CDR3 nucleotide sequence: TGCGCCAGCAGCTTGTGGGGGACAGAGTACAATGAGCAGTTCTTC.

This rearrangement joins TRBV7-9 to TRBJ2-3, with TRBD1 as a possible D gene (6 bases). This CDR3 spans 13 amino acids. Germline CDR1 is SEHNR and CDR2 is FQNEAQ (reference sequence). Trimming removed 7 bases from V and 4 bases from J, with 12 bases in between. The CDR3 DNA reads as TGTGCCAGCAATTCGGCAGGGGCAGATACGCAGTATTTT. Its protein product is CASNSAGADTQYF.

The chain carries TRBV7-2 and TRBJ2-5, with a weak D call TRBD1 (7 bases). Deletions cut 5 bases from V and 1 base from J, with 14 bases between. In germline, CDR1 is SGHTA, CDR2 FQGNSA. The length of the CDR3 is 15 residues. The CDR3 sequence: CASSANRGLQETQYF. The CDR3 DNA is TGTGCCAGCAGCGCAAACAGGGGACTCCAAGAGACCCAGTACTTC.

In nucleotides, the CDR3 is TGTGCCAGCAGACTGGCGGGGAGGAACACTGAAGCTTTCTTT. Encoded protein: CASRLAGRNTEAFF. The V call is TRBV27, the J call TRBJ1-1; the D is unclear. V shed 6 bases and J shed 1 base, with 12 bases lying between them. The germline CDR1 and CDR2 sequences are MNHEY and SMNVEV (reference sequence). The length of the CDR3 is 14 residues.

To note about this clone: Compared with germline, one end of the junction differs, possibly owing to a read error. Other DNA sequences in this specimen translate into the identical CDR3. This chain links TRBV19 with TRBJ2-1; D is perhaps TRBD2 (6 bases). CDR3 length: 14 amino acids. Germline V gives CDR1 LNHDA, CDR2 SQIVND (reference sequence). CDR3 sequence reads: CASSIRDSNNEQFF. The CDR3 DNA reads TGTGCCAGTAGTATAAGGGACTCCAACAATGAGCAGTTCTTC.

The V and J genes are TRBV6-5 and TRBJ1-1, with D hard to call. Germline V gene data show CDR1 as MNHEY and CDR2 as SVGAGI. This CDR3 spans 16 amino acids. Trimming shortened V by 0 bases and J by 1 base, and 12 bases separated the two germline ends. CDR3 amino acids: CASSYSMGQWNTEAFF. CDR3 nucleotides: TGTGCCAGCAGTTACTCGATGGGCCAATGGAACACTGAAGCTTTCTTT.

This chain connects TRBV11-2 to TRBJ2-7; a weak D match, TRBD2 (6 bases). This CDR3 has 16 amino acids. Germline assignment: CDR1 SGHAT and CDR2 FQNNGV. V lost 1 base and J lost 5, with 18 bases in between. The CDR3 loop reads CASSLGRDLGRDEQYF. DNA of the CDR3: TGTGCCAGCAGCTTAGGGCGGGATCTAGGCCGAGACGAGCAGTACTTC. Together with reference TRBV11-2 and TRBJ2-7, the CDR3 gives the full variable domain: EAGVAQSPRYKIIEKRQSVAFWCNPISGHATLYWYQQILGQGPKLLIQFQNNGVVDDSQLPKDRFSAERLKGVDSTLKIQPAKLEDSAVYLCASSLGRDLGRDEQYFGPGTRLTVT.

The V call is TRBV9, the J call TRBJ1-2, with 10 bases lining up with TRBD1. The trim removed 4 bases at V and 4 bases at J, leaving 7 bases unmatched. CDR1 SGDLS and CDR2 YYNGEE come from the germline V gene. This CDR3 has 15 amino acids. The CDR3, as DNA: TGTGCCAGCAGCCGTGACAGGGGGCAATTCTATGGCTACACCTTC. Its protein is CASSRDRGQFYGYTF.

This chain uses TRBV7-3 with TRBJ2-7; maybe TRBD2 (6 bases). Germline V gives CDR1 SGHTA, CDR2 FQGTGA. Trimming took 3 bases from V and 1 from J, leaving 10 bases between them. This CDR3 is 14 amino acids long. The CDR3 protein is CASSLSGTSYEQYF. In DNA form, the CDR3 reads TGTGCCAGCAGCTTGTCAGGGACTTCCTACGAGCAGTACTTC.

The CDR3 here is CASNFRQGTSGYTF. CDR3 nucleotide sequence: TGTGCCAGTAATTTTCGACAGGGTACGAGTGGCTACACCTTC. The J gene is TRBJ1-2, the V gene TRBV19; TRBD1 matches at 7 bases. With V trimmed by 7 bases and J by 7 bases, 12 bases remained unmatched. The germline CDR1 and CDR2 sequences are LNHDA and SQIVND (reference sequence). This CDR3 spans 14 amino acids.

This rearrangement joins TRBV7-8 to TRBJ2-7, with 7 bases fitting TRBD1. This CDR3 is 17 amino acids long. Looked up from germline, CDR1 is SGHVS and CDR2 is FQNEAQ. The J segment lost 4 bases and the V segment lost 3 bases, leaving 15 bases of the junction unmatched. The CDR3 is CASSFSPRRGQLYEQYF. The DNA for the CDR3 is TGTGCCAGCAGCTTCTCCCCCCGCCGGGGACAGCTATACGAGCAGTACTTC.

This chain joins TRBV28 and TRBJ1-3; D gene uncertain. Germline V gives CDR1 MDHEN, CDR2 SYDVKM. The CDR3 extends over 15 amino acids. With 6 bases removed from V and 2 bases from J, the gap between germline ends came to 14 bases. CDR3 DNA: TGTGCCAGCAGGCGGTGGGAGATCGCTGGAAACACCATATATTTT. Protein: CASRRWEIAGNTIYF.

V and J are TRBV7-9 and TRBJ1-1; D might be TRBD1 (5 bases). Germline lookup yields CDR1 SEHNR and CDR2 FQNEAQ (reference sequence). V was cut by 2 bases and J by 1 base, with 17 bases left in between. This CDR3 comprises 17 residues. The CDR3 loop reads CASSLNRWGKRNTEAFF. The DNA for the CDR3 is TGTGCCAGCAGCTTAAACAGATGGGGCAAGAGGAACACTGAAGCTTTCTTT.

The gene calls are TRBV6-6 and TRBJ2-1, with 8 bases fitting TRBD1. The V and J ends lost 6 bases and 9 bases, in that order; junction bases with no gene match: 13. The CDR3 covers 15 residues. Germline CDR1 is MNHNY and CDR2 is SVGAGI (reference sequence). The CDR3 region is CASSIQGGSVGEQFF. The CDR3 DNA is TGTGCCAGCAGCATACAGGGGGGATCTGTGGGTGAGCAGTTCTTC.

This clone was detected only a few times. The chain employs TRBV28 and TRBJ2-4; 10 nucleotides align to TRBD1. The germline gives CDR1 MDHEN, CDR2 SYDVKM. This CDR3 is built from 13 residues. J was trimmed by 5 bases and V by 6 bases; bases with no gene match: 1. CDR3 sequence (DNA): TGTGCCAGCAGGGGGACAGGGGAAAACATTCAGTACTTC. Residues: CASRGTGENIQYF.

With regard to this clone: A read error may account for a junction end that differs from germline. The chain is built from TRBV25-1 and TRBJ1-1; maybe TRBD1 (5 bases). The CDR3 loop spans 15 amino acids. Germline CDR1 is MGHDK and CDR2 is SYGVNS. CDR3 protein: CASCETGTAGGEAFF. The CDR3 region has the DNA TGTGCCAGCTGTGAGACCGGGACGGCCGGGGGTGAAGCTTTCTTT.

The J gene is TRBJ1-5, the V gene TRBV7-8; 8 bases are a match to TRBD1. This CDR3 is built from 13 residues. V was clipped by 4 bases and J by 7 bases; unmatched bases: 3. CDR1 and CDR2 from the germline V gene are SGHVS and FQNEAQ. The CDR3: CASSSTGGQPQHF. The CDR3 DNA sequence: TGTGCCAGCAGCTCCACAGGGGGGCAGCCCCAGCATTTT.

The chain combines TRBV5-4 with TRBJ2-5, with unresolved D. Germline-derived CDR1 and CDR2 are SGHNT and YYREEE (reference sequence). This CDR3 has 16 amino acids. V was cut by 0 bases and J by 0 bases, with 12 bases left in between. The CDR3 here is CASSLGVSLDQETQYF. The CDR3 DNA sequence: TGTGCCAGCAGCTTGGGGGTTAGCTTAGACCAAGAGACCCAGTACTTC.

This clone is a singleton in its sample. The chain carries TRBV19 and TRBJ1-5; the D is unclear. The CDR3 sequence is 12 residues long. Trimming removed 7 bases at V and 11 bases at J, with 15 bases between. CDR1 and CDR2 (germline): LNHDA, SQIVND (reference sequence). Here the CDR3 reads CASILIRRTQHF. CDR3 DNA sequence: TGTGCCAGTATCCTAATACGGAGGACCCAGCATTTT.

The V gene is TRBV9, the J gene TRBJ2-3, with TRBD2 matching 8 bases. The J segment lost 1 base and the V segment lost 3 bases, leaving 13 bases of the junction unmatched. Germline lookup yields CDR1 SGDLS and CDR2 YYNGEE. There are 18 residues in the CDR3. The CDR3 region has the DNA TGTGCCAGCAGCGGAAGGAGCGGGGGTTACCCTCGCACAGATACGCAGTATTTT. It encodes CASSGRSGGYPRTDTQYF.

The rearrangement links TRBV7-2 to TRBJ2-5; D is possibly TRBD2 (6 bases). V lost 1 base and J lost 2, with 8 bases in between. There are 14 residues in the CDR3. Germline V gives CDR1 SGHTA, CDR2 FQGNSA. The CDR3, as DNA: TGTGCCAGCAGCTTAGTGGGGACTCAAGAGACCCAGTACTTC. It translates to CASSLVGTQETQYF.

The chain carries TRBV11-3 and TRBJ2-3; TRBD2 aligns across 11 bases. CDR3 size: 17 residues. V lost 4 bases and J lost 0; bases outside the gene matches: 6. Per germline, CDR1 SGHNT and CDR2 YENEEA. In DNA form, the CDR3 reads TGTGCCAGCAGCTCCGGGACTAGCGGAGCTAGCACAGATACGCAGTATTTT. This translates into CASSSGTSGASTDTQYF. The whole variable domain, filled in from reference TRBV11-3 and TRBJ2-3, reads EAGVVQSPRYKIIEKKQPVAFWCNPISGHNTLYWYLQNLGQGPELLIRYENEEAVDDSQLPKDRFSAERLKGVDSTLKIQPAELGDSAVYLCASSSGTSGASTDTQYFGPGTRLTVL.

The chain carries TRBV2 and TRBJ2-1; D is undetermined. CDR3 size: 10 residues. V dropped 5 bases and J dropped 7 bases, with 3 bases sitting between them. Per germline, CDR1 SNHLY and CDR2 FYNNEI. The CDR3 sequence is CASSLNEQFF. The CDR3 nucleotides are TGTGCCAGCAGTCTGAATGAGCAGTTCTTC.

This clone was observed a handful of times. This chain links TRBV29-1 with TRBJ1-2, with D perhaps matching TRBD1 (6 bases). Germline loops: CDR1 SQVTM, CDR2 ANQGSEA. V lost 5 bases and J lost 6, with 13 bases in between. The CDR3 totals 12 residues. CDR3 DNA sequence: TGCAGCGTTACAGGGAATAGCCATGGCTACACCTTC. Translated: CSVTGNSHGYTF.

By sample fraction, this clone is medium-sized. V usage is TRBV7-2 and J usage is TRBJ2-2, with 10 bases matching TRBD2. V shed 5 bases, J shed 3 bases, and the junction held 3 bases outside the gene matches. The CDR3 runs to 15 residues. Germline V lookup: CDR1 SGHTA, CDR2 FQGNSA. DNA for the CDR3: TGTGCCAGCAGCCCTAGCGGGAGCTACACCGGGGAGCTGTTTTTT. Its protein product is CASSPSGSYTGELFF.